This T cell receptor (beta chain) was observed in a study of blood T cell repertoires in COVID-19. Looking at the study overall: Samples came from the United States, Italy and Spain, spanning acute and convalescent COVID-19. PBMCs, B-cell-depleted T cells, or T cells were the source of the cDNA or gDNA that made up the material.

Some clones are missing from TCRdb's copy, which holds only in-frame ones; the method was immunoSEQ multiplex PCR. The sample has about 250,000 clones; approximately 86% are singletons. After removal of 3 bases from V and 5 bases from J, the junction contained 9 bases not matched to a gene. Germline V gene lookup returns CDR1 SGDLS and CDR2 YYNGEE. There are 15 residues in the CDR3. The chain joins TRBV9 to TRBJ2-5, with 8 bases fitting TRBD2. The TCR was taken from a man older than 75 with acute or convalescent COVID-19. The sample was peripheral blood. The CDR3 sequence is CASSASWRGVETQYF. The DNA of the CDR3 is TGTGCCAGCAGCGCCTCCTGGCGGGGGGTGGAGACCCAGTACTTC.